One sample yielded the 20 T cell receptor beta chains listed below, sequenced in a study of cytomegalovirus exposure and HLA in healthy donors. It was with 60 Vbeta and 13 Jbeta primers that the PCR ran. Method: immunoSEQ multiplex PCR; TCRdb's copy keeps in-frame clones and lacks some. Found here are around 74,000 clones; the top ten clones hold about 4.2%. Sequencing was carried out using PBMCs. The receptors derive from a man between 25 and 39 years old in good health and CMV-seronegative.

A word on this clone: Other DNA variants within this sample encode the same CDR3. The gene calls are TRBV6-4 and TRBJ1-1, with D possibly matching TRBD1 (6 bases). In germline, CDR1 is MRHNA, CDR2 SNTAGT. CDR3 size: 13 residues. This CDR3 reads CASSSGENTEAFF. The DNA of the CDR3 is TGTGCTAGCTCGTCAGGGGAGAACACTGAAGCTTTCTTT.

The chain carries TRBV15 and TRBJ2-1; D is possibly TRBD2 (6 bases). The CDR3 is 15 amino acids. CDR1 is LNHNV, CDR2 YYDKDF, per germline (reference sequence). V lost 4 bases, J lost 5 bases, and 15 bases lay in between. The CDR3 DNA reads TGTGCCACCAGCATCGGGGGAGACTACCACAATGAGCAGTTCTTC. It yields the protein CATSIGGDYHNEQFF.

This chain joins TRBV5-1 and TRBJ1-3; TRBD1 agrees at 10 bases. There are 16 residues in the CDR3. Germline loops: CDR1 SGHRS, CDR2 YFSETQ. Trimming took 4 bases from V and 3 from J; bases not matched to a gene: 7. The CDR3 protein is CASSVGGQGFGNTIYF. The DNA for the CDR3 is TGCGCCAGCAGCGTTGGGGGACAGGGGTTTGGAAACACCATATATTTT.

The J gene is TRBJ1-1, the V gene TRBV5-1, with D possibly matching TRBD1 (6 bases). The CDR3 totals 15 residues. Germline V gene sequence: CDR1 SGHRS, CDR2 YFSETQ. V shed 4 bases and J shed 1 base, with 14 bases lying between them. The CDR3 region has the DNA TGCGCCAGCAGCGGAAGGACAGCGACGAACACTGAAGCTTTCTTT. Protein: CASSGRTATNTEAFF.

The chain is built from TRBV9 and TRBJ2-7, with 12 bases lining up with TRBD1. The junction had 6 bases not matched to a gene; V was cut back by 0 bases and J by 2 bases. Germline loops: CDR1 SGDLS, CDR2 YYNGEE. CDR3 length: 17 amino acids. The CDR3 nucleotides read TGTGCCAGCAGCGTAGGTGCGGGGACAGGGGGCCCCTACGAGCAGTACTTC. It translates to CASSVGAGTGGPYEQYF.

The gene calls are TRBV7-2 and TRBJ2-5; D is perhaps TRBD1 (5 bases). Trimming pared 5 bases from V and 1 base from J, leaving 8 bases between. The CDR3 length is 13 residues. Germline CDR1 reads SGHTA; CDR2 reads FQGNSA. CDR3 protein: CASSRRAQETQYF. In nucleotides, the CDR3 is TGTGCCAGCAGCCGCAGGGCCCAAGAGACCCAGTACTTC.

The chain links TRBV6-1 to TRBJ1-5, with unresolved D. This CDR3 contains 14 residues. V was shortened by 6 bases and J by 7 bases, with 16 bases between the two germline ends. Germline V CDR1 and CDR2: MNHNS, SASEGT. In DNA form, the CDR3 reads TGTGCCAGCAGCCAACTCAGGCAAGGACAGCCCCAGCATTTT. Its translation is CASSQLRQGQPQHF.

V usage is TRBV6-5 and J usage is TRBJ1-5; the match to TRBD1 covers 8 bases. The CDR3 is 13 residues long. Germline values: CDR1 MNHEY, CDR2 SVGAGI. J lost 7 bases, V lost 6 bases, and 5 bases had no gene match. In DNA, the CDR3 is TGTGCCAGCAGACGGACAGGGCAACAGCCCCAGCATTTT. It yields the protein CASRRTGQQPQHF.

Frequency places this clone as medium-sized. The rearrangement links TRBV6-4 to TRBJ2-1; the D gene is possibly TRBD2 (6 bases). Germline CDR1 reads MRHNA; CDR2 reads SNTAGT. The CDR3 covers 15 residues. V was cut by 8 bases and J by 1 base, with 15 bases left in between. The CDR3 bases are TGTGCCAGCTCCCCCGGGGGAGGATCCTACAATGAGCAGTTCTTC. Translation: CASSPGGGSYNEQFF.

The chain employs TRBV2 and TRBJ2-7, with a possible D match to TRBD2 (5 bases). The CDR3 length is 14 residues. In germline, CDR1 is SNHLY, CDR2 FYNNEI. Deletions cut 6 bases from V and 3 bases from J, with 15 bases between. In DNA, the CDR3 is TGTGCCAGCAGCACCCCGGGAACCAACTACGAGCAGTACTTC. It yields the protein CASSTPGTNYEQYF.

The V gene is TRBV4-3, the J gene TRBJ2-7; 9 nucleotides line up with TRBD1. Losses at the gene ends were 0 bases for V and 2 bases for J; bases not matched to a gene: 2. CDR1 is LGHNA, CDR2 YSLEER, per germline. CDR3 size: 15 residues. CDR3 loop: CASSQETGGPYEQYF. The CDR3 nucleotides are TGCGCCAGCAGCCAAGAGACAGGGGGGCCCTACGAGCAGTACTTC.

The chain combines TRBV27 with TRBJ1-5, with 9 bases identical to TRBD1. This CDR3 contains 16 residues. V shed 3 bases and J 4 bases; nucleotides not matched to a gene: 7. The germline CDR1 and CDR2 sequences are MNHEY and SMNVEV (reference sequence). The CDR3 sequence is CASSLLPGQGNQPQHF. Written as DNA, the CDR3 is TGTGCCAGCAGTTTGCTACCGGGACAGGGAAATCAGCCCCAGCATTTT.

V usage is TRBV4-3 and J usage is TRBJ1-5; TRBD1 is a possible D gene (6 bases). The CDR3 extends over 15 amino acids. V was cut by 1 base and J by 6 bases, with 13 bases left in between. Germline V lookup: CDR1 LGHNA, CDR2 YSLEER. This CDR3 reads CASSQVYRVGQPQHF. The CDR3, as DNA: TGCGCCAGCAGCCAAGTATACAGGGTGGGTCAGCCCCAGCATTTT.

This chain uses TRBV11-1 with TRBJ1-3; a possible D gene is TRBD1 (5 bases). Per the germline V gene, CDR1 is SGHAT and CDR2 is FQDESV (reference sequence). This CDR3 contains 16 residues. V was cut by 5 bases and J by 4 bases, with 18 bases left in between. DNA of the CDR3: TGTGCCAGCAGCATCTTCCGCCCGCCAGGGGGAAACACCATATATTTT. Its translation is CASSIFRPPGGNTIYF.

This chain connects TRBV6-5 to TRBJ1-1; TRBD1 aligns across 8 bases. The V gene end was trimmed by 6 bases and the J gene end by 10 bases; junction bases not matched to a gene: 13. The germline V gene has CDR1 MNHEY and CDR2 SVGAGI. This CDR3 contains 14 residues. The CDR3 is CASSPLGTGSGAFF. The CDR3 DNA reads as TGTGCCAGCAGCCCCCTCGGGACAGGCTCGGGAGCTTTCTTT.

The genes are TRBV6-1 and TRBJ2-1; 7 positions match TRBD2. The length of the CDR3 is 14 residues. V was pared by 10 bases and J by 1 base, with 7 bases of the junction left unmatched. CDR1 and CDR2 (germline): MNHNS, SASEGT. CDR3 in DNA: TGTGCCACCTGTAGCGGGCCTTCCTACAATGAGCAGTTCTTC. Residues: CATCSGPSYNEQFF.

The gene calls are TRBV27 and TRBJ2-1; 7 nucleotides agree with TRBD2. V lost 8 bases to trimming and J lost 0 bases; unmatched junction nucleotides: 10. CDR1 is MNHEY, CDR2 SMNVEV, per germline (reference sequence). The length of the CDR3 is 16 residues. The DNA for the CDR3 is TGTGCCAGCGCCCCGTATAGCGGGTTCTCCTACAATGAGCAGTTCTTC. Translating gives CASAPYSGFSYNEQFF.

The CDR3 region is CASSLRAGAYEQYF. In nucleotides, the CDR3 is TGCGCCAGCAGCCTGAGGGCTGGGGCCTACGAGCAGTACTTC. The gene calls are TRBV5-1 and TRBJ2-7; maybe TRBD2 (5 bases). The CDR3 spans 14 residues. CDR1 is SGHRS and CDR2 is YFSETQ in the germline V gene. Trimming pared 4 bases from V and 2 bases from J, leaving 13 bases between.

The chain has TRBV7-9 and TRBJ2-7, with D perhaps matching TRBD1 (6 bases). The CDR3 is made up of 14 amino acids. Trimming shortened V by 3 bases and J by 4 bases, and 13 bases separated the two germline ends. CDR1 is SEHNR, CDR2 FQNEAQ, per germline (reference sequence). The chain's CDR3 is CASSFQGTGYEQYF. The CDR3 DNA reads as TGTGCCAGCAGCTTCCAGGGGACGGGGTACGAGCAGTACTTC. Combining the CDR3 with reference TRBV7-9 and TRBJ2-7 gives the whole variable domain DTGVSQNPRHKITKRGQNVTFRCDPISEHNRLYWYRQTLGQGPEFLTYFQNEAQLEKSRLLSDRFSAERPKGSFSTLEIQRTEQGDSAMYLCASSFQGTGYEQYFGPGTRLTVT.

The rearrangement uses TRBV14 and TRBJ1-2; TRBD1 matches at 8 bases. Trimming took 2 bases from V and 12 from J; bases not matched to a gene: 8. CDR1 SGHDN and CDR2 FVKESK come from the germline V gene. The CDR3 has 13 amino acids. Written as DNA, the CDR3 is TGTGCCAGCAGCCAATACAGGGGGATGATAGACACCTTC. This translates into CASSQYRGMIDTF.